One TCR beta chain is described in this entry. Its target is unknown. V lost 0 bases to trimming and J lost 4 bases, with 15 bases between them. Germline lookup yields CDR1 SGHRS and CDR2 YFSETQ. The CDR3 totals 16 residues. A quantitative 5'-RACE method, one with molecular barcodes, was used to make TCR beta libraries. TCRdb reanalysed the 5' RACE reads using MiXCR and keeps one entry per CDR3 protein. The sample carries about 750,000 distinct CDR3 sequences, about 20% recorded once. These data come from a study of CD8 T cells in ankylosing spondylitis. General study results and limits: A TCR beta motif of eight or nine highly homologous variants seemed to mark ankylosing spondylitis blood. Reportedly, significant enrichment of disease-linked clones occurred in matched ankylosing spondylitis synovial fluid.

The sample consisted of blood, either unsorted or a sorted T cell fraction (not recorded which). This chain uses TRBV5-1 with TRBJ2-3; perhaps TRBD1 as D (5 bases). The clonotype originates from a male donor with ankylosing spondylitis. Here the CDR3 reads CASSLVQGAIADTQYF. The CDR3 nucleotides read TGCGCCAGCAGCTTGGTCCAGGGTGCGATCGCAGATACGCAGTATTTT.